These 29 T cell receptor beta chains share one sample of origin, sequenced in a study of T cell responses to AZD1222 COVID-19 vaccine. Here immunoSEQ multiplex PCR was the method, and the copy in TCRdb shows in-frame clones only, minus some. The sample includes 120,000 or so clones, 92% of them seen just once. The sequencing used peripheral blood, collected on day 0 of AZD1222 vaccination. The receptors shown here come from an adult in good health.

The chain uses TRBV7-2 and TRBJ1-5; D uncertain. Trimming took 5 bases from V and 5 from J, leaving 10 bases between them. Germline CDR1 SGHTA, CDR2 FQGNSA. The CDR3 loop spans 13 amino acids. The CDR3 bases are TGTGCCAGCAGCCCAGAAAGAGATCAGCCCCAGCATTTT. Its translation is CASSPERDQPQHF.

V and J are TRBV14 and TRBJ2-3; 14 bases agree with TRBD2. The CDR3 extends over 16 amino acids. Germline CDR1 and CDR2: SGHDN and FVKESK. Unmatched junction bases numbered 2, after V lost 4 bases and J lost 2 bases. The CDR3 nucleotides read TGTGCCAGCAGCCGGGGACTAGCGGGAGACACAGATACGCAGTATTTT. Translated: CASSRGLAGDTDTQYF.

The chain is built from TRBV5-5 and TRBJ1-5; a possible D gene is TRBD1 (5 bases). CDR1 is SGHKS and CDR2 is YYEKEE in the germline V gene (reference sequence). This CDR3 has 14 residues. Between the trimmed V and J ends, which lost 4 bases and 4 bases, there was a span of 12 bases. The chain's CDR3 is CASSPGPTNQPQHF. CDR3 sequence (DNA): TGTGCCAGCAGCCCGGGGCCAACTAATCAGCCCCAGCATTTT.

The chain has TRBV6-1 and TRBJ1-4; D remains ambiguous. Germline assignment: CDR1 MNHNS and CDR2 SASEGT. Trimming removed 1 base at V and 7 bases at J, with 16 bases between. The CDR3 has 16 residues. The CDR3 reads CASSEENALGGEKLFF. CDR3 sequence (DNA): TGTGCCAGCAGTGAAGAGAACGCCCTAGGAGGTGAAAAACTGTTTTTT.

This clone has a handful of counts. The chain combines TRBV10-3 with TRBJ2-5, with D hard to call. Deletions cut 6 bases from V and 2 bases from J, with 7 bases between. Germline-derived CDR1 and CDR2 are ENHRY and SYGVKD. The CDR3 spans 12 residues. The CDR3 loop reads CAIRATQETQYF. The DNA for the CDR3 is TGTGCCATCAGGGCGACACAAGAGACCCAGTACTTC.

The CDR3 sequence is CASSEAAIVGEKLFF. CDR3 DNA: TGTGCCAGCAGTGAAGCAGCCATTGTGGGCGAAAAACTGTTTTTT. The chain carries TRBV6-1 and TRBJ1-4; D not resolved. Trimming removed 0 bases at V and 8 bases at J, with 13 bases between. Germline assignment: CDR1 MNHNS and CDR2 SASEGT. The CDR3 runs 15 residues.

The chain carries TRBV30 and TRBJ1-5; D unresolved. Germline CDR1 and CDR2: GTSNPN and SVGIG (reference sequence). With 0 bases removed from V and 5 bases from J, the gap between germline ends came to 14 bases. The CDR3 sequence is 15 residues long. The CDR3 loop is CAWSVATFRDQPQHF. CDR3 bases: TGTGCCTGGAGTGTAGCGACCTTTAGGGATCAGCCCCAGCATTTT.

The chain is built from TRBV9 and TRBJ1-6; D is perhaps TRBD1 (6 bases). V was shortened by 1 base and J by 0 bases, with 8 bases between the two germline ends. The CDR3 is 16 residues long. Per germline, CDR1 SGDLS and CDR2 YYNGEE. CDR3 coding DNA: TGTGCCAGCAGCGTACAGGGGAGCTCCTATAATTCACCCCTCCACTTT. This gives the protein CASSVQGSSYNSPLHF.

The CDR3 nucleotides read TGTGCCACCAGTGATGAACAGGGGACCGGTGGCACAGATACGCAGTATTTT. As protein: CATSDEQGTGGTDTQYF. The chain has TRBV24-1 and TRBJ2-3; TRBD1 agrees at 7 bases. After removal of 3 bases from V and 1 base from J, the junction contained 9 bases not matched to a gene. Germline CDR1 and CDR2: KGHDR and SFDVKD. The CDR3 covers 17 residues.

The gene calls are TRBV5-1 and TRBJ2-2, with 12 bases aligning to TRBD2. In germline, CDR1 is SGHRS, CDR2 YFSETQ. Trimming cost V 1 base and J 3 bases; bases outside gene matches: 4. The CDR3 sequence is 17 residues long. The CDR3 DNA reads as TGCGCCAGCAGCTTGAGGCTAGCGGGGGGGCACACCGGGGAGCTGTTTTTT. This sequence encodes CASSLRLAGGHTGELFF.

A remark on this clone: This may be a read error, as it is one base from a much larger clone. The J gene is TRBJ1-5, the V gene TRBV7-8; no reliable D call. The CDR3 is 12 residues long. Germline V gene data show CDR1 as SGHVS and CDR2 as FQNEAQ. The V end was cut by 1 base, the J end by 6 bases, with 4 bases between. The CDR3 DNA is TGTGCCAGCAGCTTAGTGGGTCAGCCCCAGCATTTT. It translates to CASSLVGQPQHF.

The gene calls are TRBV6-5 and TRBJ1-3, with D hard to call. Germline values: CDR1 MNHEY, CDR2 SVGAGI. Between the trimmed V and J ends, which lost 5 bases and 0 bases, there was a span of 11 bases. The CDR3 covers 15 residues. CDR3 in amino acids: CASSPDGNSGNTIYF. The CDR3 DNA is TGTGCCAGCAGTCCGGACGGCAACTCTGGAAACACCATATATTTT.

V usage is TRBV5-1 and J usage is TRBJ1-5; TRBD1 is a possible D gene (6 bases). Germline CDR1 and CDR2: SGHRS and YFSETQ. This CDR3 has 18 amino acids. Trimming shortened V by 0 bases and J by 3 bases, and 19 bases separated the two germline ends. The CDR3 here is CASSLAPTGTKVNQPQHF. CDR3 bases: TGCGCCAGCAGCTTGGCGCCCACCGGGACAAAAGTCAATCAGCCCCAGCATTTT.

The gene calls are TRBV6-1 and TRBJ1-5, with a possible D match to TRBD1 (5 bases). V gave up 2 bases and J gave up 5 bases, with 7 bases separating them. The germline gives CDR1 MNHNS, CDR2 SASEGT. The CDR3 extends over 13 amino acids. CDR3 sequence: CASSEQTDQPQHF. CDR3 nucleotides: TGTGCCAGCAGTGAACAGACAGATCAGCCCCAGCATTTT.

The gene calls are TRBV6-5 and TRBJ1-5; D ambiguous. The ends were cut back, 0 bases at V and 0 bases at J, with 9 bases in the middle. The germline CDR1 and CDR2 sequences are MNHEY and SVGAGI. This CDR3 spans 16 amino acids. The CDR3 loop reads CASSYSGHYSNQPQHF. CDR3 DNA sequence: TGTGCCAGCAGTTACTCGGGCCATTATAGCAATCAGCCCCAGCATTTT.

V usage is TRBV10-3 and J usage is TRBJ1-1; weak D call: TRBD1 (5 bases). The length of the CDR3 is 16 residues. Germline values: CDR1 ENHRY, CDR2 SYGVKD. Trimming cost V 0 bases and J 0 bases, with 11 bases left between them. The CDR3 DNA sequence: TGTGCCATCAGTGAGTCGCCGGGACTGTTGAACACTGAAGCTTTCTTT. It translates to CAISESPGLLNTEAFF.

The count of this clone is one. The gene calls are TRBV30 and TRBJ1-1, with TRBD1 matching over 7 bases. This CDR3 spans 17 amino acids. Unmatched junction bases numbered 13, after V lost 3 bases and J lost 0 bases. Looked up from germline, CDR1 is GTSNPN and CDR2 is SVGIG (reference sequence). The CDR3 region has the DNA TGTGCCTGGAGCCTCCCGAGGGGGCTGGCAATGAACACTGAAGCTTTCTTT. Translated, it gives CAWSLPRGLAMNTEAFF. Looking up the rest from reference TRBV30 and TRBJ1-1 gives the full variable domain: SQTIHQWPATLVQPVGSPLSLECTVEGTSNPNLYWYRQAAGRGLQLLFYSVGIGQISSEVPQNLSASRPQDRQFILSSKKLLLSDSGFYLCAWSLPRGLAMNTEAFFGQGTRLTVV.

V and J are TRBV24-1 and TRBJ2-3; 11 bases map to TRBD2. The CDR3 is 16 amino acids. J was trimmed by 4 bases and V by 1 base; bases with no gene match: 3. Per the germline V gene, CDR1 is KGHDR and CDR2 is SFDVKD. For the CDR3, the DNA is TGTGCCACCAGTGATTTACTAGCGGGAGAATCAGATACGCAGTATTTT. It encodes CATSDLLAGESDTQYF.

The chain uses TRBV30 and TRBJ2-7, with 8 bases lining up with TRBD2. Looked up from germline, CDR1 is GTSNPN and CDR2 is SVGIG (reference sequence). Trimming at V came to 0 bases and at J to 3 bases, leaving 4 bases not matched to a gene. The CDR3 extends over 14 amino acids. The CDR3 region has the DNA TGTGCCTGGAGTGTACGGGAGGGGTTCTACGAGCAGTACTTC. Protein: CAWSVREGFYEQYF. Using reference TRBV30 and TRBJ2-7 for the parts outside the CDR3, the full variable domain is SQTIHQWPATLVQPVGSPLSLECTVEGTSNPNLYWYRQAAGRGLQLLFYSVGIGQISSEVPQNLSASRPQDRQFILSSKKLLLSDSGFYLCAWSVREGFYEQYFGPGTRLTVT.

This chain joins TRBV19 and TRBJ2-5, with D maybe TRBD2 (6 bases). Between the trimmed V and J ends, which lost 3 bases and 4 bases, there was a span of 15 bases. The CDR3 is 15 amino acids. Germline lookup yields CDR1 LNHDA and CDR2 SQIVND (reference sequence). For the CDR3, the DNA is TGTGCCAGTAGTATGGGGCAGGGAGGCGGAGAGACCCAGTACTTC. Translation: CASSMGQGGGETQYF.

The chain links TRBV7-9 to TRBJ1-2; possibly TRBD1 for D (5 bases). In germline, CDR1 is SEHNR, CDR2 FQNEAQ (reference sequence). This CDR3 comprises 13 residues. V was shortened by 1 base and J by 8 bases, with 11 bases between the two germline ends. The CDR3 DNA is TGTGCCAGCAGCTTAGATGCAGGGATAGGCTACACCTTC. Protein: CASSLDAGIGYTF.

This sequence joins TRBV30 and TRBJ2-3; TRBD1 matches at 8 bases. Per germline, CDR1 GTSNPN and CDR2 SVGIG (reference sequence). The V and J ends lost 5 bases and 0 bases, in that order; junction bases with no gene match: 4. CDR3 length: 14 amino acids. CDR3 amino acids: CAWGRGPSTDTQYF. CDR3 sequence (DNA): TGTGCCTGGGGCAGGGGGCCTAGCACAGATACGCAGTATTTT.

The chain is built from TRBV4-1 and TRBJ1-1; TRBD1 matches 7 bases. Trimming cost V 2 bases and J 8 bases; bases outside gene matches: 14. The CDR3 is made up of 16 amino acids. Germline V CDR1 and CDR2: MGHRA, YSYEKL. The CDR3 protein is CASSQNTQGGANEAFF. Written as DNA, the CDR3 is TGCGCCAGCAGCCAAAACACGCAGGGGGGGGCAAACGAAGCTTTCTTT.

The chain joins TRBV11-3 to TRBJ1-5; D may be TRBD1 (6 bases). The germline V gene has CDR1 SGHNT and CDR2 YENEEA. The CDR3 is 16 residues long. The germline V and J ends were trimmed by 5 bases and 2 bases, with 16 bases remaining between them. CDR3 sequence: CASSTTRGSGNQPQHF. The CDR3 DNA reads TGTGCCAGCAGCACTACCAGGGGTTCGGGCAATCAGCCCCAGCATTTT.

This chain connects TRBV30 to TRBJ2-2, with D uncertain. V gave up 0 bases and J gave up 0 bases, with 11 bases separating them. CDR1 GTSNPN and CDR2 SVGIG come from the germline V gene (reference sequence). This CDR3 spans 16 amino acids. The CDR3 is CAWSVVGVANTGELFF. The CDR3 DNA follows: TGTGCCTGGAGTGTAGTTGGTGTCGCGAACACCGGGGAGCTGTTTTTT.

The rearrangement links TRBV3-1 (or the pseudogene TRBV3-2) to TRBJ2-3, with 15 positions matching TRBD2. J lost 5 bases, V lost 4 bases, and 7 bases had no gene match. Germline V gene lookup returns CDR1 LGHDT and CDR2 YNNKEL (reference sequence). This CDR3 has 17 residues. The CDR3 loop reads CASSLGLAGGLVDTQYF. The CDR3 region has the DNA TGTGCCAGCAGCCTAGGACTAGCGGGAGGGCTGGTAGATACGCAGTATTTT.

The chain carries TRBV5-4 and TRBJ2-2, with D tentatively TRBD1 (5 bases). This CDR3 is 16 amino acids long. CDR1 and CDR2 from the germline V gene are SGHNT and YYREEE (reference sequence). The V and J ends lost 0 bases and 4 bases respectively, with 13 bases between them. CDR3 in DNA: TGTGCCAGCAGCTTGGCCGGCGGACATCTCACCGGGGAGCTGTTTTTT. The encoded protein is CASSLAGGHLTGELFF.

This clone was recorded a few times. The chain couples TRBV12-3 or TRBV12-4 to TRBJ1-1; D gene ambiguous. V was clipped by 3 bases and J by 5 bases, with 7 bases between them. The CDR3 sequence is 12 residues long. CDR3 nucleotide sequence: TGTGCCAGCAGTTTTGGGAGTACTGAAGCTTTCTTT. Amino acid sequence: CASSFGSTEAFF.

The rearrangement links TRBV25-1 to TRBJ2-1; a possible D gene is TRBD2 (5 bases). The CDR3 has 15 residues. Germline V gene data show CDR1 as MGHDK and CDR2 as SYGVNS. Between the trimmed V and J ends, which lost 8 bases and 0 bases, there was a span of 14 bases. CDR3 protein: CASLFLASSYNEQFF. CDR3 sequence (DNA): TGTGCCAGCCTTTTTTTAGCGAGCTCCTACAATGAGCAGTTCTTC.